This T cell receptor (beta chain) is from a study of T cells in Graves' hyperthyroidism and ophthalmopathy. TCR beta CDR3 sequences were amplified from RNA transcripts. In the first-round RT-PCR of the TCR CDR3, the HTBI primer set was used. TCRdb re-derived calls from the multiplex PCR reads in MiXCR, one entry per CDR3 protein. The sample consists of around 520,000 distinct CDR3 sequences, approximately 15% of them appearing once. V was shortened by 2 bases and J by 3 bases, with 8 bases between the two germline ends. The CDR3 is 14 residues long. CDR1 is MNHEY and CDR2 is SVGEGT in the germline V gene.

Sequencing was done on a sample of blood. The TCR originated in a woman aged 18 to 35 with Graves' hyperthyroidism. V gene TRBV6-2 or TRBV6-3 combines with J gene TRBJ1-5; D uncertain. As DNA, the CDR3 is TGTGCCAGCAGTTACGACGGTCCCAATCAGCCCCAGCATTTT. It translates to CASSYDGPNQPQHF.